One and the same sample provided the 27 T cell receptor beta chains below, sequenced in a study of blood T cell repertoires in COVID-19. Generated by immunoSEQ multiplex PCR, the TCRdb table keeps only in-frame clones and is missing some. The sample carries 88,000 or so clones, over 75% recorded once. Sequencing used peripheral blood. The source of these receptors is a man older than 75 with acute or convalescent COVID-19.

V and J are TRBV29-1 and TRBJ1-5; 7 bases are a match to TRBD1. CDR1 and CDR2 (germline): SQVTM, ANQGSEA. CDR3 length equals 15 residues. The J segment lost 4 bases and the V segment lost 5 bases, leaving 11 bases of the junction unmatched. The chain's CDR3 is CSVTGESSENQPQHF. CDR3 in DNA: TGCAGCGTTACAGGGGAGTCGAGTGAAAATCAGCCCCAGCATTTT.

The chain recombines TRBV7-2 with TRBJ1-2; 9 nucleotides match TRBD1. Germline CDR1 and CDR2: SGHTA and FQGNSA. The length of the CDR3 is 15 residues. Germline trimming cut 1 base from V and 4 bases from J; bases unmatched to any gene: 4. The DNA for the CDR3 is TGTGCCAGCAGCTTAGGGGACAGGGACGGCTATGGCTACACCTTC. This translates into CASSLGDRDGYGYTF.

CDR3 DNA: TGTGCCAGCAGACCAAGCGGGGGGGCCGGAGATACGCAGTATTTT. Translation gives CASRPSGGAGDTQYF. The chain employs TRBV7-3 and TRBJ2-3, with 10 bases aligning to TRBD2. The CDR3 contains 15 residues. Trimming took 6 bases from V and 5 from J; bases not matched to a gene: 8. Germline values: CDR1 SGHTA, CDR2 FQGTGA. Combining the CDR3 with reference TRBV7-3 and TRBJ2-3 gives the whole variable domain GAGVSQTPSNKVTEKGKYVELRCDPISGHTALYWYRQSLGQGPEFLIYFQGTGAADDSGLPNDRFFAVRPEGSVSTLKIQRTERGDSAVYLCASRPSGGAGDTQYFGPGTRLTVL.

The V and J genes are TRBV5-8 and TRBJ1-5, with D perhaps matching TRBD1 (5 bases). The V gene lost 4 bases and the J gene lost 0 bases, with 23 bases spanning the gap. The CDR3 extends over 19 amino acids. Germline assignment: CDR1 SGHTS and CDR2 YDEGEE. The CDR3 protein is CASSPRWGEGLYSNQPQHF. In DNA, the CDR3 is TGTGCCAGCAGCCCCCGGTGGGGGGAAGGACTTTATAGCAATCAGCCCCAGCATTTT.

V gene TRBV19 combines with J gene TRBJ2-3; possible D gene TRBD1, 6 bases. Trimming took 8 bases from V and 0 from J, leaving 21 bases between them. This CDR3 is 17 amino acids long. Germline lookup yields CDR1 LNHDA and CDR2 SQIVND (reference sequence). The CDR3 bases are TGTGCCAGTGCCTTGGGGGCGTTTGTTACTAGCACAGATACGCAGTATTTT. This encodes CASALGAFVTSTDTQYF.

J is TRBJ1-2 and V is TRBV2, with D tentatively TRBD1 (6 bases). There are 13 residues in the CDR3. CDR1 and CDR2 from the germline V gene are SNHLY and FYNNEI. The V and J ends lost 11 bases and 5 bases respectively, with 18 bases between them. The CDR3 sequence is CASSGQGNYGYTF. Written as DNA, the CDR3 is TGTGCCTCCTCCGGCCAGGGGAATTATGGCTACACCTTC.

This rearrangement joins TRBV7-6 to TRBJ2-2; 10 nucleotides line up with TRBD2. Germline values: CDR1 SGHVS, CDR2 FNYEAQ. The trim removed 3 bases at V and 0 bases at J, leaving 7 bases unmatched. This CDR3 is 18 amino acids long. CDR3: CASSFRASGGTNTGELFF. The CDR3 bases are TGTGCCAGCAGCTTTCGGGCTAGCGGGGGCACGAACACCGGGGAGCTGTTTTTT.

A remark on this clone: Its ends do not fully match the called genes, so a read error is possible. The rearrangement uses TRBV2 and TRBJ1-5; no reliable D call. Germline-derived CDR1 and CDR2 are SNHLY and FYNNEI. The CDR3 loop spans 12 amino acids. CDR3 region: CASSGTEVPGPF. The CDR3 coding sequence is TGTGCCAGCAGTGGGACTGAGGTTCCCGGGCCTTTT.

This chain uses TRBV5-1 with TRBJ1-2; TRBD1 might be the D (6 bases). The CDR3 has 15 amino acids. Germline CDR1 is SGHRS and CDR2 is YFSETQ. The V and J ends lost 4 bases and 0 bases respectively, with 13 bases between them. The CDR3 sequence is CASSPRTATNYGYTF. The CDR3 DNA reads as TGCGCCAGCAGCCCGAGGACAGCCACTAACTATGGCTACACCTTC.

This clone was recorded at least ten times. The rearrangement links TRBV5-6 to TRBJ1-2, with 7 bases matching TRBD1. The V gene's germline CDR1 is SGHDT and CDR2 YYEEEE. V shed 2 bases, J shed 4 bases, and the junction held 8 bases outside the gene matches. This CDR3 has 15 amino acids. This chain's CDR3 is CASSLDRDRPYGYTF. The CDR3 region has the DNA TGTGCCAGCAGCTTAGACCGGGACAGACCCTATGGCTACACCTTC.

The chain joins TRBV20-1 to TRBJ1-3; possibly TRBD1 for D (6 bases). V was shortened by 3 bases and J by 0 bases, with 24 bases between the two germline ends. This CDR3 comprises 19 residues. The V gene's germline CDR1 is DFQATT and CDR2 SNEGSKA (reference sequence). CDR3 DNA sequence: TGCAGTGCTAGTTCCCAGGGACACCCGGACCCTTCCTCTGGAAACACCATATATTTT. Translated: CSASSQGHPDPSSGNTIYF.

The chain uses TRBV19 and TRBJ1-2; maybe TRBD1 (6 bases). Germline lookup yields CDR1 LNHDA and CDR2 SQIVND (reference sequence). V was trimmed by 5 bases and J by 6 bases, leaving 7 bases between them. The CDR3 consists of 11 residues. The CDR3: CASSYRDGYTF. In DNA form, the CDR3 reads TGTGCCAGTAGTTACAGGGATGGCTACACCTTC.

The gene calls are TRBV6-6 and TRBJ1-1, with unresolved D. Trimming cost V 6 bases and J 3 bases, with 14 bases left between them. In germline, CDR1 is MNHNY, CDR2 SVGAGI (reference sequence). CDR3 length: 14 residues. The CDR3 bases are TGTGCCAGCAGCCTTCGGGGATCGGACACTGAAGCTTTCTTT. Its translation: CASSLRGSDTEAFF.

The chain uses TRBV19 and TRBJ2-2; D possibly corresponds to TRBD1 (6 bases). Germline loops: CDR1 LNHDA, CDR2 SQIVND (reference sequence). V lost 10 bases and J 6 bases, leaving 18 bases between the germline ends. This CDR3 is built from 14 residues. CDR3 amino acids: CATWDIKGAGELFF. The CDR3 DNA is TGTGCCACTTGGGACATAAAGGGGGCCGGGGAGCTGTTTTTT.

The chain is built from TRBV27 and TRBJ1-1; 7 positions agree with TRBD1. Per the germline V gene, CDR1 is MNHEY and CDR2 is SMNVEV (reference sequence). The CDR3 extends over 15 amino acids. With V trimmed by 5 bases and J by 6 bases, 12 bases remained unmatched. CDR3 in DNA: TGTGCCAGCAGTAAGGGGGACAGTCTAATTGCTGAAGCTTTCTTT. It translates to CASSKGDSLIAEAFF.

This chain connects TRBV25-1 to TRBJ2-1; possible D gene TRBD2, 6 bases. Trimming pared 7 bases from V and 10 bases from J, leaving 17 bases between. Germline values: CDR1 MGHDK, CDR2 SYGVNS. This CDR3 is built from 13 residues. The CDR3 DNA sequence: TGTGCCAGCACTAGGGCGGGATTAAGGGAGCAGTTCTTC. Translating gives CASTRAGLREQFF.

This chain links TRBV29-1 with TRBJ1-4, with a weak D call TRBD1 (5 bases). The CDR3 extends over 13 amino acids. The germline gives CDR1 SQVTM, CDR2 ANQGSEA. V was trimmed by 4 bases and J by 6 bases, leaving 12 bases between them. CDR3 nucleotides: TGCAGCGTTGTAAGGGGCGCGGATGAAAAACTGTTTTTT. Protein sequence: CSVVRGADEKLFF.

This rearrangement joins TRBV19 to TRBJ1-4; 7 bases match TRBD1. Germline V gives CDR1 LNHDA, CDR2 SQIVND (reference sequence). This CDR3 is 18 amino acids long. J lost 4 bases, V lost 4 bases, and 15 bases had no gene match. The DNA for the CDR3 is TGTGCCAGTAGTAGTCCGGGACAGATATACAACCATAATGAAAAACTGTTTTTT. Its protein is CASSSPGQIYNHNEKLFF. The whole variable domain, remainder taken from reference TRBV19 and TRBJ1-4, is DGGITQSPKYLFRKEGQNVTLSCEQNLNHDAMYWYRQDPGQGLRLIYYSQIVNDFQKGDIAEGYSVSREKKESFPLTVTSAQKNPTAFYLCASSSPGQIYNHNEKLFFGSGTQLSVL.

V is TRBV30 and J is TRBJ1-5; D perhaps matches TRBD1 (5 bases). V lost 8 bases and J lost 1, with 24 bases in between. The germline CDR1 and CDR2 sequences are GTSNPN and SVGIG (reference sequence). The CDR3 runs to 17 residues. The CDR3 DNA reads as TGTGCCCCCCAAAAACCCCGGGGGGTTCTGAGCAATCAGCCCCAGCATTTT. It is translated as CAPQKPRGVLSNQPQHF.

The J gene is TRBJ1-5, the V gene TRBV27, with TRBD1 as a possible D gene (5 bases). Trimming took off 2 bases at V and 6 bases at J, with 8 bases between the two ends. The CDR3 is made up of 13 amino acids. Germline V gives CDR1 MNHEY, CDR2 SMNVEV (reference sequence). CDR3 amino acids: CASSLGGSQPQHF. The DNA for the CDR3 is TGTGCCAGCAGTTTAGGGGGGTCTCAGCCCCAGCATTTT.

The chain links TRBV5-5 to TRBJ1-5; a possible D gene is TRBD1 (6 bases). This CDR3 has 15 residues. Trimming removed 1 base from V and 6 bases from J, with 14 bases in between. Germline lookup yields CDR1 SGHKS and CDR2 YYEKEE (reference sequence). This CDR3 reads CASSLTGMRGQPQHF. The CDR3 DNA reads TGTGCCAGCAGCTTGACAGGGATGAGAGGTCAGCCCCAGCATTTT.

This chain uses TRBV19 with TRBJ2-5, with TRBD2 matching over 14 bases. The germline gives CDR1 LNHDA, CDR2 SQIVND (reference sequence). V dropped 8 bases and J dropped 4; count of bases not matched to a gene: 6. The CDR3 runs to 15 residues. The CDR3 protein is CASAGTSGGRETQYF. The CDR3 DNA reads TGTGCCAGTGCCGGGACTAGCGGGGGTCGAGAGACCCAGTACTTC.

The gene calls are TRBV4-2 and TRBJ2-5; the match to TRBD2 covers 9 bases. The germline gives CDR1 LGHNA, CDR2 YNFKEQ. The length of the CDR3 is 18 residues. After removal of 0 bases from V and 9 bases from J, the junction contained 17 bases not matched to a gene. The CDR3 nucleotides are TGTGCCAGCAGCCAAGAGTTAGCTAGCGGGACACCGCTCATGGCCCAGTACTTC. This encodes CASSQELASGTPLMAQYF.

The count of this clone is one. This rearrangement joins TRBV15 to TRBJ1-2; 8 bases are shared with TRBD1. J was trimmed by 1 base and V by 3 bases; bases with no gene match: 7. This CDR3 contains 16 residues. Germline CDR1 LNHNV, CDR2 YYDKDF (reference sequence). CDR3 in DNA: TGTGCCACCAGCAGCAGGACAGGGACTTATAACTATGGCTACACCTTC. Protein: CATSSRTGTYNYGYTF.

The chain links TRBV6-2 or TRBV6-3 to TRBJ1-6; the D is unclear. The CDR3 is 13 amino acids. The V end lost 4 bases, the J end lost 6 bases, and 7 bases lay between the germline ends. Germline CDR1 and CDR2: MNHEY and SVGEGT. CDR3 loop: CASSWAVNSPLHF. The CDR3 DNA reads TGTGCCAGCAGTTGGGCAGTTAATTCACCCCTCCACTTT.

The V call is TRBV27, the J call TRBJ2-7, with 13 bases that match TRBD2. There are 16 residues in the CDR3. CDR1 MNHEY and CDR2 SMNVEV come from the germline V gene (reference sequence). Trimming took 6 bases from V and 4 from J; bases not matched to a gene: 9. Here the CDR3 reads CASRPGTSGATYEQYF. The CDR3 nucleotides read TGTGCCAGCAGGCCCGGGACTAGCGGGGCTACTTACGAGCAGTACTTC.

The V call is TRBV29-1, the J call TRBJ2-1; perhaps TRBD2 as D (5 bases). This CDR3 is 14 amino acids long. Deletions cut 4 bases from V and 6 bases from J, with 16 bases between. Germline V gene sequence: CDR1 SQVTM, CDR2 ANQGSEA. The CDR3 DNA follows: TGCAGCGTTGTTTTGGGGTCGGGGTCCAATGAGCAGTTCTTC. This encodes CSVVLGSGSNEQFF.